This T cell receptor beta chain was profiled in a study of blood T cell repertoires in COVID-19. The method was immunoSEQ multiplex PCR; TCRdb's version includes in-frame clones alone and lacks a portion of them. The table shows approximately 28,000 clones, with around nine tenths occurring only once. Sequencing was performed on peripheral blood. This clonotype was sampled from a human donor in a cohort sampled during active COVID-19.

CDR3 amino acids: CASRDGGVTDTQYF. The CDR3 DNA follows: TGTGCCAGCAGGGACGGGGGAGTGACAGATACGCAGTATTTT. This chain links TRBV11-3 with TRBJ2-3; D might be TRBD2 (6 bases). V was cut by 6 bases and J by 3 bases, with 13 bases left in between. Germline V gives CDR1 SGHNT, CDR2 YENEEA. This CDR3 has 14 residues. Drawing the rest from reference TRBV11-3 and TRBJ2-3, the complete variable domain is EAGVVQSPRYKIIEKKQPVAFWCNPISGHNTLYWYLQNLGQGPELLIRYENEEAVDDSQLPKDRFSAERLKGVDSTLKIQPAELGDSAVYLCASRDGGVTDTQYFGPGTRLTVL.